These 8 T cell receptor beta chains were sequenced from one sample in a study of cytomegalovirus exposure and HLA in healthy donors. The PCR made use of 60 Vbeta and 13 Jbeta primers. This table comes from immunoSEQ multiplex PCR, and its TCRdb copy is limited to in-frame clones, with some not included. This sample carries 180,000 or so clones, 82% of them seen once, and the ten largest clones take roughly 0.095%. Sample: PBMCs. The receptors shown here come from a boy between 2 and 10 years old in good health and CMV-seronegative.

This clone is a singleton in its sample. The rearrangement links TRBV11-3 to TRBJ2-1, with 15 bases lining up with TRBD2. CDR1 SGHNT and CDR2 YENEEA come from the germline V gene. The trim removed 5 bases at V and 4 bases at J, leaving 15 bases unmatched. The CDR3 is 20 residues long. CDR3 region: CASSGGLAGGSLPGYNEQFF. As DNA, the CDR3 is TGTGCCAGCAGCGGCGGACTAGCGGGGGGGTCACTTCCCGGTTACAATGAGCAGTTCTTC.

This rearrangement joins TRBV19 to TRBJ1-3; 9 nucleotides align to TRBD1. The CDR3 runs to 17 residues. Germline V gene lookup returns CDR1 LNHDA and CDR2 SQIVND (reference sequence). With 5 bases clipped from V and 0 bases from J, the junction kept 8 bases outside the gene matches. The CDR3 nucleotides read TGTGCCAGTAGTCTCTTACAGGGGGCTACCTCTGGAAACACCATATATTTT. Its translation: CASSLLQGATSGNTIYF.

The V gene is TRBV6-5, the J gene TRBJ1-1; unclear D gene. V shed 0 bases and J shed 2 bases, with 10 bases lying between them. This CDR3 contains 15 residues. Germline loops: CDR1 MNHEY, CDR2 SVGAGI. Here the CDR3 reads CASSYSARINTEAFF. CDR3 DNA sequence: TGTGCCAGCAGTTACTCGGCACGAATAAACACTGAAGCTTTCTTT.

The gene calls are TRBV15 and TRBJ2-1, with TRBD1 matching over 8 bases. Losses at the gene ends were 1 base for V and 7 bases for J; bases not matched to a gene: 12. The CDR3 sequence is 17 residues long. Germline assignment: CDR1 LNHNV and CDR2 YYDKDF (reference sequence). The CDR3 DNA is TGTGCCACCAGCAGAGTATTCCGGGACAGGAGTTTGAATGAGCAGTTCTTC. Translated, it gives CATSRVFRDRSLNEQFF. The full variable domain, rest sourced from reference TRBV15 and TRBJ2-1, is DAMVIQNPRYQVTQFGKPVTLSCSQTLNHNVMYWYQQKSSQAPKLLFHYYDKDFNNEADTPDNFQSRRPNTSFCFLDIRSPGLGDTAMYLCATSRVFRDRSLNEQFFGPGTRLTVL.

The V call is TRBV4-2, the J call TRBJ2-5, with 14 bases that match TRBD2. CDR1 is LGHNA and CDR2 is YNFKEQ in the germline V gene. The CDR3 loop spans 18 amino acids. V shed 0 bases and J 0 bases; nucleotides not matched to a gene: 3. For the CDR3, the DNA is TGTGCCAGCAGCCAAGACCGGACTAGCGGGGGGTACCAAGAGACCCAGTACTTC. Translation gives CASSQDRTSGGYQETQYF.

This sequence joins TRBV7-9 and TRBJ2-7; D not resolved. This CDR3 comprises 14 residues. Per germline, CDR1 SEHNR and CDR2 FQNEAQ (reference sequence). V gave up 1 base and J gave up 0 bases, with 7 bases separating them. CDR3 coding DNA: TGTGCCAGCAGCTTAGGCCGCGGCTCCTACGAGCAGTACTTC. This sequence encodes CASSLGRGSYEQYF.

The genes are TRBV5-4 and TRBJ1-1, with D possibly being TRBD1 (6 bases). This CDR3 is 13 amino acids long. CDR1 SGHNT and CDR2 YYREEE come from the germline V gene (reference sequence). Trimming removed 4 bases from V and 6 bases from J, with 13 bases in between. CDR3 bases: TGTGCCAGCAGCCCCTTGACAGGACCTGAAGCTTTCTTT. It codes for CASSPLTGPEAFF.

The chain employs TRBV5-4 and TRBJ2-3, with D perhaps matching TRBD2 (6 bases). The CDR3 consists of 15 residues. Germline assignment: CDR1 SGHNT and CDR2 YYREEE (reference sequence). V lost 0 bases to trimming and J lost 4 bases, with 12 bases between them. Here the CDR3 DNA reads TGTGCCAGCAGCTTGGGGCGGGGTAGCGCAGATACGCAGTATTTT. Translated: CASSLGRGSADTQYF.